These 26 T cell receptor beta chains were sequenced from one sample in a study of CD8+ T cells in alopecia areata. Extracted RNA was reverse transcribed into cDNA, the sequencing template. TCRdb's copy holds only in-frame clones and misses some; the assay was immunoSEQ multiplex PCR. This sample has 150,000 to 200,000 clones; less than 70% occur once, and the top ten carry approximately 0.9%. The treatment denotes: oral pan-JAK inhibitor, 5-10 mg twice daily. The material was CD4+ T cells sorted from blood, obtained at week 4, from a patient treated with tofacitinib. These TCRs come from a human donor with alopecia areata.

There are a few counts of this clone. The CDR3 DNA reads TGCAGCGTAGACGGGGCTAACTATGGCTACACCTTC. The encoded protein is CSVDGANYGYTF. The chain recombines TRBV29-1 with TRBJ1-2, with no clear D. Germline V gene data show CDR1 as SQVTM and CDR2 as ANQGSEA. V was pared by 6 bases and J by 0 bases, with 8 bases between. CDR3 length equals 12 residues.

This clone was counted between two and nine times. V is TRBV29-1 and J is TRBJ2-1; tentative D call: TRBD2 (6 bases). This CDR3 is 12 amino acids long. Germline-derived CDR1 and CDR2 are SQVTM and ANQGSEA. V was shortened by 4 bases and J by 7 bases, with 11 bases between the two germline ends. The CDR3: CSVANSGNEQFF. Written as DNA, the CDR3 is TGCAGCGTTGCGAATAGCGGAAATGAGCAGTTCTTC.

This chain uses TRBV29-1 with TRBJ2-2; tentatively, D is TRBD1 (6 bases). The length of the CDR3 is 16 residues. Per the germline V gene, CDR1 is SQVTM and CDR2 is ANQGSEA. Trimming pared 1 base from V and 4 bases from J, leaving 16 bases between. CDR3 nucleotide sequence: TGCAGCGTTGAAGTTCTAAAAGGGGGTGGCACCGGGGAGCTGTTTTTT. Amino acid sequence: CSVEVLKGGGTGELFF.

The chain employs TRBV29-1 and TRBJ1-2; D call uncertain. The CDR3 consists of 11 residues. In germline, CDR1 is SQVTM, CDR2 ANQGSEA. The V end was cut by 0 bases, the J end by 8 bases, with 7 bases between. CDR3: CSVEDQQGYTF. In nucleotides, the CDR3 is TGCAGCGTTGAAGACCAACAGGGCTACACCTTC.

V and J are TRBV7-2 and TRBJ2-7; 8 positions match TRBD1. V was pared by 4 bases and J by 2 bases, with 4 bases of the junction left unmatched. Per the germline V gene, CDR1 is SGHTA and CDR2 is FQGNSA. The CDR3 runs to 14 residues. For the CDR3, the DNA is TGTGCCAGCAGCTCCAGACAGGGGCCCTACGAGCAGTACTTC. It codes for CASSSRQGPYEQYF.

This clone was detected only a few times. The chain carries TRBV7-2 and TRBJ2-5, with no clear D. Trimming took 6 bases from V and 6 from J, leaving 14 bases between them. This CDR3 is 13 amino acids long. The germline CDR1 and CDR2 sequences are SGHTA and FQGNSA. The CDR3 here is CASSLILLKTQYF. The CDR3 bases are TGTGCCAGCAGTCTTATTCTTCTGAAGACCCAGTACTTC.

Only a few counts were recorded for this clone. The rearrangement links TRBV29-1 to TRBJ2-3, with D possibly being TRBD1 or TRBD2 (5 bases each). V was pared by 3 bases and J by 1 base, with 8 bases between. Germline V gene data show CDR1 as SQVTM and CDR2 as ANQGSEA. The CDR3 has 13 residues. The CDR3: CSVDGAGTDTQYF. The DNA of the CDR3 is TGCAGCGTTGACGGGGCCGGCACAGATACGCAGTATTTT.

This clone appeared a single time. Other nucleotide sequences in the sample specify the same CDR3. CDR3 bases: TGCAGCGTAGCGACAGGGAACTATGGCTACACCTTC. Its translation is CSVATGNYGYTF. J is TRBJ1-2 and V is TRBV29-1; TRBD1 matches at 7 bases. V dropped 6 bases and J dropped 2; count of bases not matched to a gene: 3. Germline V lookup: CDR1 SQVTM, CDR2 ANQGSEA. The CDR3 sequence is 12 residues long.

The V gene is TRBV2, the J gene TRBJ1-2; 9 nucleotides match TRBD1. The germline CDR1 and CDR2 sequences are SNHLY and FYNNEI. This CDR3 has 16 residues. The J segment lost 2 bases and the V segment lost 3 bases, leaving 7 bases of the junction unmatched. CDR3 coding DNA: TGTGCCAGCAGTGATGCGGGACAGGGCTTCAACTATGGCTACACCTTC. Amino acids: CASSDAGQGFNYGYTF.

The chain links TRBV9 to TRBJ2-7; 8 bases are a match to TRBD2. The CDR3 runs 18 residues. Germline CDR1 and CDR2: SGDLS and YYNGEE. Trimming cost V 4 bases and J 4 bases; bases outside gene matches: 19. The CDR3 DNA sequence: TGTGCCAGCAGCCCCCAGTGGGGTAGCGGGGTTGTGTCTTACGAGCAGTACTTC. The encoded protein is CASSPQWGSGVVSYEQYF.

With respect to this clone: This specimen includes other DNA sequences encoding the same CDR3. The rearrangement links TRBV29-1 to TRBJ1-5; D not resolved. Germline CDR1 SQVTM, CDR2 ANQGSEA. CDR3 size: 12 residues. V lost 3 bases and J 2 bases, leaving 5 bases between the germline ends. For the CDR3, the DNA is TGCAGCGTTGAGGACGGCAATCAGCCCCAGCATTTT. It specifies CSVEDGNQPQHF.

The chain joins TRBV2 to TRBJ1-2, with D possibly TRBD1 on 6 matching bases. The CDR3 is 15 residues long. Trimming took 1 base from V and 1 from J, leaving 10 bases between them. Germline values: CDR1 SNHLY, CDR2 FYNNEI. This chain's CDR3 is CASSEEGQLNYGYTF. The CDR3 DNA sequence: TGTGCCAGCAGTGAAGAAGGACAGCTTAACTATGGCTACACCTTC.

The chain recombines TRBV7-8 with TRBJ1-4, with no clear D. The CDR3 runs 16 residues. Germline CDR1 SGHVS, CDR2 FQNEAQ. V shed 2 bases and J shed 0 bases, with 10 bases lying between them. The CDR3 loop is CASSLSSGATNEKLFF. The CDR3 DNA sequence: TGTGCCAGCAGCTTATCTTCAGGAGCAACTAATGAAAAACTGTTTTTT.

CDR3 bases: TGTGCTAGTGGTTTGGGGACAGGGGGCCGCTACGAGCAGTACTTC. This sequence encodes CASGLGTGGRYEQYF. The chain links TRBV12-5 to TRBJ2-7; 11 bases are a match to TRBD1. CDR1 LGHNT and CDR2 FRNRAP come from the germline V gene. J lost 3 bases, V lost 1 base, and 2 bases had no gene match. This CDR3 has 15 amino acids. Full variable domain (outside the CDR3, taken from reference TRBV12-5 and TRBJ2-7): DARVTQTPRHKVTEMGQEVTMRCQPILGHNTVFWYRQTMMQGLELLAYFRNRAPLDDSGMPKDRFSAEMPDATLATLKIQPSEPRDSAVYFCASGLGTGGRYEQYFGPGTRLTVT.

This clone turned up a few times. The chain couples TRBV14 to TRBJ2-5, with a possible D match to TRBD2 (6 bases). Germline lookup yields CDR1 SGHDN and CDR2 FVKESK. V lost 6 bases and J 5 bases, leaving 7 bases between the germline ends. The length of the CDR3 is 11 residues. This CDR3 is CASSRGETQYF. The CDR3 DNA follows: TGTGCCAGCAGTCGGGGGGAGACCCAGTACTTC.

The chain is built from TRBV5-1 and TRBJ1-4; a possible D gene is TRBD1 (5 bases). The germline V gene has CDR1 SGHRS and CDR2 YFSETQ. The germline V and J ends were trimmed by 0 bases and 8 bases, with 14 bases remaining between them. CDR3 length equals 15 residues. The DNA of the CDR3 is TGCGCCAGCAGCTTGGAGGGCAGGGTAGGGGAAAAACTGTTTTTT. Its protein is CASSLEGRVGEKLFF.

The V gene is TRBV5-1, the J gene TRBJ1-2; 7 nucleotides agree with TRBD1. J lost 2 bases, V lost 4 bases, and 2 bases had no gene match. Germline assignment: CDR1 SGHRS and CDR2 YFSETQ. This CDR3 contains 13 residues. The CDR3 bases are TGCGCCAGCAGCCAACAGGGGAACTATGGCTACACCTTC. Translating gives CASSQQGNYGYTF.

This clone was seen more than once but under ten times. The rearrangement uses TRBV7-9 and TRBJ1-4, with D unclear. The length of the CDR3 is 13 residues. Germline CDR1 SEHNR, CDR2 FQNEAQ (reference sequence). Trimming took 2 bases from V and 7 from J, leaving 8 bases between them. CDR3 residues: CASSLRDAEKLFF. The CDR3 coding sequence is TGTGCCAGCAGCTTACGCGACGCTGAAAAACTGTTTTTT.

The chain combines TRBV27 with TRBJ2-1; D may be TRBD2 (5 bases). V was pared by 4 bases and J by 6 bases, with 19 bases between. This CDR3 is 16 amino acids long. Germline lookup yields CDR1 MNHEY and CDR2 SMNVEV (reference sequence). The DNA for the CDR3 is TGTGCCAGCAGTTCCGGCAGCCTCCTTCGGGGCAATGAGCAGTTCTTC. As protein: CASSSGSLLRGNEQFF.

This chain links TRBV5-6 with TRBJ2-7; 9 positions agree with TRBD1. The length of the CDR3 is 14 residues. V lost 4 bases and J lost 4; bases outside the gene matches: 6. Germline loops: CDR1 SGHDT, CDR2 YYEEEE. CDR3 bases: TGTGCCAGCAGCACCCGGGACAGGGTATACGAGCAGTACTTC. It codes for CASSTRDRVYEQYF.

The chain employs TRBV30 and TRBJ2-2, with D unclear. Germline CDR1 GTSNPN, CDR2 SVGIG (reference sequence). V was clipped by 5 bases and J by 0 bases, with 7 bases between them. CDR3 length: 13 residues. Here the CDR3 reads CAWVGSNTGELFF. The CDR3 coding sequence is TGTGCCTGGGTGGGCTCGAACACCGGGGAGCTGTTTTTT.

The J gene is TRBJ2-2, the V gene TRBV29-1; 11 nucleotides agree with TRBD2. CDR1 is SQVTM, CDR2 ANQGSEA, per germline. The CDR3 totals 14 residues. The V and J ends lost 7 bases and 5 bases, in that order; junction bases with no gene match: 6. The chain's CDR3 is CSARLAGNTGELFF. Here the CDR3 DNA reads TGCAGCGCACGACTAGCGGGGAATACCGGGGAGCTGTTTTTT.

This chain joins TRBV25-1 and TRBJ1-6; D unclear. Trimming took off 3 bases at V and 6 bases at J, with 6 bases between the two ends. Germline CDR1 and CDR2: MGHDK and SYGVNS. CDR3 length: 13 residues. DNA for the CDR3: TGTGCCAGCAGTGACAGGTTTAATTCACCCCTCCACTTT. Its translation: CASSDRFNSPLHF.

The chain couples TRBV29-1 to TRBJ1-1; D might be TRBD1 (5 bases). The CDR3 runs to 13 residues. Germline CDR1 SQVTM, CDR2 ANQGSEA. V lost 5 bases to trimming and J lost 1 base, with 11 bases between them. CDR3 loop: CSVISRGNTEAFF. Here the CDR3 DNA reads TGCAGCGTTATTTCGAGGGGGAACACTGAAGCTTTCTTT.

The chain employs TRBV29-1 and TRBJ2-1, with 10 positions matching TRBD2. J gave up 4 bases and V 4 bases, and 10 bases lay outside the gene matches. The CDR3 has 16 amino acids. CDR1 SQVTM and CDR2 ANQGSEA come from the germline V gene. CDR3 DNA: TGCAGCGTTGTAGAGGGACTAGCGCTGTCGTACAATGAGCAGTTCTTC. This codes for CSVVEGLALSYNEQFF.

The chain employs TRBV25-1 and TRBJ1-6; TRBD1 might be the D (5 bases). The V end lost 1 base, the J end lost 8 bases, and 12 bases lay between the germline ends. CDR3 length: 15 amino acids. CDR1 is MGHDK and CDR2 is SYGVNS in the germline V gene. This chain's CDR3 is CASSESWGTYSPLHF. The CDR3 DNA reads TGTGCCAGCAGTGAATCTTGGGGGACGTATTCACCCCTCCACTTT.